This T cell receptor beta chain was sequenced during a study of T-cell memory formation after mild COVID-19. The wider study: Across donors, TCR clusters were largely donor specific.

The table lists this clonotype with a few counts. Germline CDR1 SGDLS, CDR2 YYNGEE. CDR3 length equals 14 residues. Deletions cut 1 base from V and 4 bases from J, with 11 bases between. The authors produced TCR alpha and TCR beta cDNA libraries with sample barcodes and UMIs by 5'RACE using constant-segment primers. TCRdb re-derived calls from the 5' RACE reads in MiXCR, one entry per CDR3 protein. This sample has about half a million distinct CDR3 sequences, with approximately 18% found just once. The receptor comes from an adult woman who had mild COVID-19 (a few samples of this study predate the infection). Cell type and time point are not known. The material sequenced was PBMCs or a T cell subset sorted from them (not recorded which). The chain joins TRBV9 to TRBJ1-2, with no clear D. CDR3 nucleotide sequence: TGTGCCAGCAGCGTAAGCGACCTCCCCTATGGCTACACCTTC. Translating it yields CASSVSDLPYGYTF.